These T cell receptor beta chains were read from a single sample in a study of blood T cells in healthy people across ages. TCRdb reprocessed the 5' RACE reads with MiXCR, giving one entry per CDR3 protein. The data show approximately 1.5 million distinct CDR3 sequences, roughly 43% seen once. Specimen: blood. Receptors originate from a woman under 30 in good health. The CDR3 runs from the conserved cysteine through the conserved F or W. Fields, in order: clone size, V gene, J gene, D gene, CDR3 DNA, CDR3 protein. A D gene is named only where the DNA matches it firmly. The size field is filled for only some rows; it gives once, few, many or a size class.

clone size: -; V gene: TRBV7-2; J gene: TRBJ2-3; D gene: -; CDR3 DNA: TGTGCCAGCAGCTTAGAGCCTAGCATAGATACGCAGTATTTT; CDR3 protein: CASSLEPSIDTQYF
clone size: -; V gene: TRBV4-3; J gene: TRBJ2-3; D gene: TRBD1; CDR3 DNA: TGCGCCAGCAGCCAAATTCCCGGGACAGGAAGCACAGATACGCAGTATTTT; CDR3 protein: CASSQIPGTGSTDTQYF
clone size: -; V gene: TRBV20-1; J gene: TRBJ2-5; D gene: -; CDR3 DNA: TGCAGTGCCCCGCACCAAGAGACCCAGTACTTC; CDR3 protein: CSAPHQETQYF
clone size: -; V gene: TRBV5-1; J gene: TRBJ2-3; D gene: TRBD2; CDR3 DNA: TGCGCCAGCAGCTGGCTAGCGGTCCCACCAGATACGCAGTATTTT; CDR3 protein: CASSWLAVPPDTQYF
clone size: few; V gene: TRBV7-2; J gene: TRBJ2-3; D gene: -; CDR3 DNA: TGTGCCAGCAGCTTAGGGGGAAGGGAGAATACGCAGTATTTT; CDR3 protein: CASSLGGRENTQYF
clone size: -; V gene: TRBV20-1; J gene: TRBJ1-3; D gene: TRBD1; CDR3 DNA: TGCAGTGCTAGGGGGATAGACAGGGGCAGAAGTGGAAACACCATATATTTT; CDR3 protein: CSARGIDRGRSGNTIYF
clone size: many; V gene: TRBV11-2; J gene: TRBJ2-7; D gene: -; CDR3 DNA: TGTGCCAGCAGCTCGGGCCTAGCGACTATGATCTACGAGCAGTACTTC; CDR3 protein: CASSSGLATMIYEQYF
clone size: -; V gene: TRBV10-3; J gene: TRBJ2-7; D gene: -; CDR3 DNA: TGTGCCATCAGTGAGCCCACAGGGACAAACTACGAGCAGTACTTC; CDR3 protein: CAISEPTGTNYEQYF
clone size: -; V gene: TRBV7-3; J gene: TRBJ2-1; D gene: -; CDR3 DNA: TGTGCCAGCAGGTTAACTAGCTGGGGTAGGGATGAGCAGTTCTTC; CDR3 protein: CASRLTSWGRDEQFF
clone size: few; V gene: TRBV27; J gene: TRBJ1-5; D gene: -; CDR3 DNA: TGTGCCAGCAGCCTTAGGGCCTCCGGTCAGCCCCAGCATTTT; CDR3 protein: CASSLRASGQPQHF
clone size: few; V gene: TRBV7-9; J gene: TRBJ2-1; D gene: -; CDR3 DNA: TGTGCCAGCAGCTTAGCGGCCGGGGGAGGCTCCTACAATGAGCAGTTCTTC; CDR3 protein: CASSLAAGGGSYNEQFF
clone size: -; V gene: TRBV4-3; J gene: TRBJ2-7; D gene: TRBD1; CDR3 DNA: TGCGCCAGCGCGACAGGGGGCAATGAGCAGTACTTC; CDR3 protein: CASATGGNEQYF
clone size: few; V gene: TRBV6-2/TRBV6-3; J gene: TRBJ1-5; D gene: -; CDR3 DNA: TGTGCCAGCAGTTACTCGATATTGGGAGACGCCAATCAGCCCCAGCATTTT; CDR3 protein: CASSYSILGDANQPQHF
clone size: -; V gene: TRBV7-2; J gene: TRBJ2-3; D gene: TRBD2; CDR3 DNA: TGTGCCAGCAGCTTAGCGACTAGCCTTAGCACAGATACGCAGTATTTT; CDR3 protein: CASSLATSLSTDTQYF
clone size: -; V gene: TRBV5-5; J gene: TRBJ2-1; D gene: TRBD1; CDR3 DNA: TGTGCCAGCAGCCGGGACAGGCTTTACAATGAGCAGTTCTTC; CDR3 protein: CASSRDRLYNEQFF
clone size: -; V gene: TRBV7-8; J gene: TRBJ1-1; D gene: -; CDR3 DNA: TGTGCCAGCAGCTTCCAACCCCGTCAGGGCACTGAAGCTTTCTTT; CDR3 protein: CASSFQPRQGTEAFF
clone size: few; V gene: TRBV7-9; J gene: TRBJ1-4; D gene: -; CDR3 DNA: TGTGCCAGCAGCTTAGGATCGGGAGAGATGGAAAAACTGTTTTTT; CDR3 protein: CASSLGSGEMEKLFF
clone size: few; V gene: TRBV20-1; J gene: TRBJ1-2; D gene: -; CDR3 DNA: TGCAGACCCGGGACCACTGGGAACTATGGCTACACCTTC; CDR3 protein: CRPGTTGNYGYTF
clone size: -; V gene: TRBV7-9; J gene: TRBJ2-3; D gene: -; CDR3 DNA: TGTGCCAGCAGCTTTGGCAGGGGAGGACGCACAGATACGCAGTATTTT; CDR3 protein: CASSFGRGGRTDTQYF
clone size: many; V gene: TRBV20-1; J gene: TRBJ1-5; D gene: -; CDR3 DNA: TGCAGTGCTAGGGACCTTAGCAATCAGCCCCAGCATTTT; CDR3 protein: CSARDLSNQPQHF
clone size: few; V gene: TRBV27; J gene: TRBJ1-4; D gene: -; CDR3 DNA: TGTGCCAGCAGTTTACTGTCGATCGGGGACCCTTCAACTAATGAAAAACTGTTTTTT; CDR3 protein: CASSLLSIGDPSTNEKLFF
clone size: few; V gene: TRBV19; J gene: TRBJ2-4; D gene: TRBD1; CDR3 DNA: TGTGCCAGTAGCCCCGGGACAGGGGGCGCATTCATTCAGTACTTC; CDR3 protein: CASSPGTGGAFIQYF